This is a list of T cell receptor beta chains from one sample in a study of cytomegalovirus exposure and HLA in healthy donors. The protocol was immunoSEQ multiplex PCR, while the TCRdb copy is restricted to in-frame clones and leaves out a portion. The sample consists of about 160,000 clones, 60% to 85% of them appearing once. The sample was PBMCs. All receptors come from a woman between 40 and 50 years old in good health and CMV-seropositive. CDR3s include the opening cysteine and the closing phenylalanine or tryptophan. Size is stated for part of the rows, as once, few or many counts, or as a class when the clone is expanded.

TRBV7-2	15	once	CASSPSWGGSNEQFF
TRBV19	15	NA	CASRTNRVPNQPQHF
TRBV27	12	NA	CASRGASYEQYF
TRBV30	15	few	CAWRRHRGLAGELFF
TRBV29-1	14	few	CSVVFAGGTDTQYF
TRBV4-2	17	few	CASSQGNRRSGGDTQYF
TRBV5-6	15	NA	CASSGRQGGTDTQYF
TRBV30	17	NA	CAWSISRVRTGDTEAFF
TRBV6-1	14	once	CASSFGPSGNTIYF
TRBV5-1	17	few	CASSLEVSGTTYNEQFF
TRBV7-2	16	NA	CASSFSGGYANYGYTF
TRBV28	16	NA	CASSFGTGRLSYEQYF
TRBV28	13	NA	CASLQGARGGYTF
TRBV5-1	14	NA	CASSLVQASYGYTF
TRBV7-9	15	NA	CASSSRLEAVDEQFF
TRBV7-9	15	once	CSSSLVTGGGTEAFF
TRBV9	14	NA	CASSATGGDQPQHF
TRBV27	15	NA	CASSNSAGSNQPQHF
TRBV7-8	12	NA	CASSSARYEQYF
TRBV5-1	16	NA	CASSPGFRRGNTEAFF
TRBV29-1	16	NA	CSASSGTSGGYNEQFF
TRBV30	16	NA	CAVQSRESSYNSPLHF
TRBV5-6	14	NA	CASSPAGGLETQYF
TRBV5-4	13	NA	CASSLDRTYGYTF
TRBV19	18	NA	CASSISGTSIARSYEQYF
TRBV7-2	15	NA	CASTKGGEHQETQYF
TRBV28	16	few	CASTPGGLIAKNSQYF
TRBV19	15	NA	CASSSGGVYTDTQYF
TRBV15	14	NA	CATSGGTTNEKLFF
TRBV5-4	18	NA	CASSLASFRHSGANVLTF
TRBV11-3	16	once	CASSLDGSRTENEQFF
TRBV5-1	11	NA	CASSESQEAFF
TRBV4-1	14	NA	CASSQGYGGQPQHF
TRBV9	12	NA	CASSAGADTQYF
TRBV5-1	15	NA	CASSGLTGNGGELFF
TRBV27	13	NA	CASSFDMNSPLHF
TRBV11-2	12	few	CASSPGYTEAFF
TRBV19	13	few	CASSILQMEKLFF
TRBV5-1	15	NA	CASSQVMAMNTEAFF
TRBV29-1	12	NA	CSVVSREKTQYF
TRBV19	15	NA	CASRPTRGLPTEAFF
TRBV5-6	13	NA	CASSLVPQGKAFF
TRBV9	16	NA	CASSVYPSGSAYEQYF
TRBV5-1	16	NA	CASRPDSGGSSYEQYF
TRBV5-5	15	few	CASSPTLTARNTIYF
TRBV14	13	NA	CASSPRMNTEAFF
TRBV7-9	12	NA	CASSPLGNTIYF
TRBV11-2	14	NA	CASSLGFPGSPLHF
TRBV5-1	14	few	CASSPEISGNTIYF
TRBV7-2	14	once	CASSTRTADQPQHF
TRBV5-6	14	NA	CASSLPGDNEKLFF